Listed here are 10 T cell receptor beta chains from one sample, sequenced in a study of blood T cells in healthy people across ages. Sample-barcoded 5' priming and a J-beta primer mix drove a second PCR of roughly 6 to 12 cycles. One entry per CDR3 protein, called by TCRdb with MiXCR from the 5' RACE reads. The sample comprises 800,000 to 950,000 distinct CDR3 sequences, about 44% of which are singletons, and about an eighth rests with the top ten. The material sequenced was blood. The receptors here all came from a man aged 25 to 45 in good health.

This clonotype has just a few counts. This chain connects TRBV4-1 to TRBJ2-1; D perhaps matches TRBD1 (6 bases). With 0 bases removed from V and 0 bases from J, the gap between germline ends came to 15 bases. CDR1 is MGHRA and CDR2 is YSYEKL in the germline V gene. This CDR3 has 18 amino acids. The CDR3 DNA is TGCGCCAGCAGCCAAGATCCAGGGGCTCCGAGCTCCTACAATGAGCAGTTCTTC. This encodes CASSQDPGAPSSYNEQFF.

The chain uses TRBV4-1 and TRBJ2-7, with D perhaps assigned TRBD1 or TRBD2 (5 bases each). V was cut by 0 bases and J by 0 bases, with 9 bases left in between. Germline V gene sequence: CDR1 MGHRA, CDR2 YSYEKL. There are 15 residues in the CDR3. CDR3 nucleotides: TGCGCCAGCAGCCAAGAAGAGGGGAGCTCCTACGAGCAGTACTTC. It encodes CASSQEEGSSYEQYF.

This clonotype was seen more than once but under ten times. This chain links TRBV6-2 or TRBV6-3 with TRBJ2-2, with D perhaps TRBD2 (5 bases). V was trimmed by 5 bases and J by 3 bases, leaving 7 bases between them. In germline, CDR1 is MNHEY, CDR2 SVGEGT. This CDR3 has 13 residues. DNA of the CDR3: TGTGCCAGCAGTAACGGGGACACCGGGGAGCTGTTTTTT. It yields the protein CASSNGDTGELFF.

This chain's CDR3 is CASSQDGTTGYEQYF. CDR3 in DNA: TGCGCCAGCAGCCAGGATGGGACTACAGGCTACGAGCAGTACTTC. V gene TRBV4-1 combines with J gene TRBJ2-7; TRBD2 matches at 7 bases. The CDR3 is 15 residues long. Germline V gives CDR1 MGHRA, CDR2 YSYEKL. The V segment lost 3 bases and the J segment 3 bases; nucleotides outside the gene matches: 8.

The DNA of the CDR3 is TGTGCCAGCGGGACTTCCGGGGCAGGGAACACCGGGGAGCTGTTTTTT. Translation gives CASGTSGAGNTGELFF. J is TRBJ2-2 and V is TRBV7-3, with D possibly matching TRBD2 (6 bases). The CDR3 is 16 amino acids. Trimming stripped 8 bases from V and 1 base from J, with 17 bases between. The germline V gene has CDR1 SGHTA and CDR2 FQGTGA.

This clonotype was detected a few times. The chain is built from TRBV28 and TRBJ2-7; 8 bases agree with TRBD2. Germline CDR1 is MDHEN and CDR2 is SYDVKM. This CDR3 contains 19 residues. V shed 4 bases and J 0 bases; nucleotides not matched to a gene: 17. Here the CDR3 reads CASSSRLTGGPLASYEQYF. The CDR3 DNA sequence: TGTGCCAGCAGTTCCCGACTAACGGGGGGGCCACTTGCCTCCTACGAGCAGTACTTC.

This chain links TRBV29-1 with TRBJ2-5; D possibly corresponds to TRBD1 (6 bases). Deletions cut 7 bases from V and 2 bases from J, with 11 bases between. The CDR3 spans 12 residues. Germline CDR1 SQVTM, CDR2 ANQGSEA. The CDR3 sequence is CSAGQRQETQYF. The CDR3, as DNA: TGCAGCGCTGGACAGCGACAAGAGACCCAGTACTTC.

The chain recombines TRBV20-1 with TRBJ1-2; D not certain. The ends were cut back, 6 bases at V and 6 bases at J, with 11 bases in the middle. The V gene's germline CDR1 is DFQATT and CDR2 SNEGSKA (reference sequence). This CDR3 region has 11 residues. The CDR3 spells CSASFPDGYTF. The CDR3 bases are TGCAGTGCCAGTTTTCCGGATGGCTACACCTTC.

The genes are TRBV6-5 and TRBJ1-2; a weak D match, TRBD1 (5 bases). V lost 6 bases and J 4 bases, leaving 15 bases between the germline ends. Germline assignment: CDR1 MNHEY and CDR2 SVGAGI. The CDR3 contains 14 residues. CDR3 loop: CASSPSGPGYGYTF. In DNA form, the CDR3 reads TGTGCCAGCAGCCCATCGGGGCCGGGCTATGGCTACACCTTC.

The chain joins TRBV10-3 to TRBJ2-1, with 7 nucleotides matching TRBD1. Germline values: CDR1 ENHRY, CDR2 SYGVKD. The CDR3 is made up of 14 amino acids. The trim removed 9 bases at V and 3 bases at J, leaving 8 bases unmatched. The CDR3 nucleotides are TGTGCCATTAAGACAGGGAGTATCTACAATGAGCAGTTCTTC. Its translation is CAIKTGSIYNEQFF.